This record covers a single T cell receptor (beta chain). Its cognate antigen is unknown. Those who donated were healthy HIV-negative adults, with no recent acute infections or vaccinations reported. Only Caucasian adults living in Nashville, Tennessee served as donors. Assay used: immunoSEQ multiplex PCR; TCRdb lists only in-frame clones, some missing. The table lists 520,000 or so clones, about four fifths of them singletons. The data belong to a study of shared clonotypes between healthy human individuals. Study observations and caveats: Blood alone was sampled, and tissue repertoires likely differ.

The germline V and J ends were trimmed by 6 bases and 5 bases, with 13 bases remaining between them. Germline V gene data show CDR1 as MNHEY and CDR2 as SMNVEV (reference sequence). The CDR3 runs 14 residues. The TCR was taken from a woman between 35 and 50 years old in good health. Some clones in this sample may be carry-over from other donors' samples. The gene calls are TRBV27 and TRBJ2-2, with D uncertain. Sequenced sample: PBMCs. The CDR3 loop reads CASSLKGPTGELFF. Here the CDR3 DNA reads TGTGCCAGCAGCCTGAAGGGTCCTACCGGGGAGCTGTTTTTT.